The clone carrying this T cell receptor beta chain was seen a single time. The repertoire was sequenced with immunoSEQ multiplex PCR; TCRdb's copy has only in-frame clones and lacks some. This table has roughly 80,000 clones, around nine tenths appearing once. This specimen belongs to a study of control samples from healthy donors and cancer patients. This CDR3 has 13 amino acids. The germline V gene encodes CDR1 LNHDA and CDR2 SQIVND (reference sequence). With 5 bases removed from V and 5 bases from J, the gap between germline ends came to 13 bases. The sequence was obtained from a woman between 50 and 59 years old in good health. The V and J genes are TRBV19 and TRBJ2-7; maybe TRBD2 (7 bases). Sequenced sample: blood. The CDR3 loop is CASSGRGQNEQYF. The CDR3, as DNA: TGTGCCAGTAGTGGGCGGGGGCAAAACGAGCAGTACTTC. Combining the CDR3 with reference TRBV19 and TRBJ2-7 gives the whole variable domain DGGITQSPKYLFRKEGQNVTLSCEQNLNHDAMYWYRQDPGQGLRLIYYSQIVNDFQKGDIAEGYSVSREKKESFPLTVTSAQKNPTAFYLCASSGRGQNEQYFGPGTRLTVT.